This T cell receptor (beta chain) originates from a study of T-cell reconstitution after alpha-beta-depleted transplantation in children. Unique molecular identifiers were used in preparing the TCRbeta library. In TCRdb, the PCR reads were re-called with MiXCR into one record per CDR3 protein. The repertoire holds 190,000 or so distinct CDR3 sequences, over 5.5% seen once, with about 2.9% in the top ten. This clonotype showed up many times. There are 14 residues in the CDR3. The V end was cut by 6 bases, the J end by 4 bases, with 14 bases between. The V gene's germline CDR1 is SNHLY and CDR2 FYNNEI. The sequences come from PBMCs from the stem cell graft donor, collected from the stem cell graft. The sequence was collected from a human donor who donated a stem cell graft to a child with Wiskott-Aldrich syndrome. The chain couples TRBV2 to TRBJ2-3; D perhaps matches TRBD2 (5 bases). The CDR3 loop is CASRAGSGPDTQYF. CDR3 in DNA: TGTGCCAGCAGAGCTGGGAGTGGGCCAGATACGCAGTATTTT.